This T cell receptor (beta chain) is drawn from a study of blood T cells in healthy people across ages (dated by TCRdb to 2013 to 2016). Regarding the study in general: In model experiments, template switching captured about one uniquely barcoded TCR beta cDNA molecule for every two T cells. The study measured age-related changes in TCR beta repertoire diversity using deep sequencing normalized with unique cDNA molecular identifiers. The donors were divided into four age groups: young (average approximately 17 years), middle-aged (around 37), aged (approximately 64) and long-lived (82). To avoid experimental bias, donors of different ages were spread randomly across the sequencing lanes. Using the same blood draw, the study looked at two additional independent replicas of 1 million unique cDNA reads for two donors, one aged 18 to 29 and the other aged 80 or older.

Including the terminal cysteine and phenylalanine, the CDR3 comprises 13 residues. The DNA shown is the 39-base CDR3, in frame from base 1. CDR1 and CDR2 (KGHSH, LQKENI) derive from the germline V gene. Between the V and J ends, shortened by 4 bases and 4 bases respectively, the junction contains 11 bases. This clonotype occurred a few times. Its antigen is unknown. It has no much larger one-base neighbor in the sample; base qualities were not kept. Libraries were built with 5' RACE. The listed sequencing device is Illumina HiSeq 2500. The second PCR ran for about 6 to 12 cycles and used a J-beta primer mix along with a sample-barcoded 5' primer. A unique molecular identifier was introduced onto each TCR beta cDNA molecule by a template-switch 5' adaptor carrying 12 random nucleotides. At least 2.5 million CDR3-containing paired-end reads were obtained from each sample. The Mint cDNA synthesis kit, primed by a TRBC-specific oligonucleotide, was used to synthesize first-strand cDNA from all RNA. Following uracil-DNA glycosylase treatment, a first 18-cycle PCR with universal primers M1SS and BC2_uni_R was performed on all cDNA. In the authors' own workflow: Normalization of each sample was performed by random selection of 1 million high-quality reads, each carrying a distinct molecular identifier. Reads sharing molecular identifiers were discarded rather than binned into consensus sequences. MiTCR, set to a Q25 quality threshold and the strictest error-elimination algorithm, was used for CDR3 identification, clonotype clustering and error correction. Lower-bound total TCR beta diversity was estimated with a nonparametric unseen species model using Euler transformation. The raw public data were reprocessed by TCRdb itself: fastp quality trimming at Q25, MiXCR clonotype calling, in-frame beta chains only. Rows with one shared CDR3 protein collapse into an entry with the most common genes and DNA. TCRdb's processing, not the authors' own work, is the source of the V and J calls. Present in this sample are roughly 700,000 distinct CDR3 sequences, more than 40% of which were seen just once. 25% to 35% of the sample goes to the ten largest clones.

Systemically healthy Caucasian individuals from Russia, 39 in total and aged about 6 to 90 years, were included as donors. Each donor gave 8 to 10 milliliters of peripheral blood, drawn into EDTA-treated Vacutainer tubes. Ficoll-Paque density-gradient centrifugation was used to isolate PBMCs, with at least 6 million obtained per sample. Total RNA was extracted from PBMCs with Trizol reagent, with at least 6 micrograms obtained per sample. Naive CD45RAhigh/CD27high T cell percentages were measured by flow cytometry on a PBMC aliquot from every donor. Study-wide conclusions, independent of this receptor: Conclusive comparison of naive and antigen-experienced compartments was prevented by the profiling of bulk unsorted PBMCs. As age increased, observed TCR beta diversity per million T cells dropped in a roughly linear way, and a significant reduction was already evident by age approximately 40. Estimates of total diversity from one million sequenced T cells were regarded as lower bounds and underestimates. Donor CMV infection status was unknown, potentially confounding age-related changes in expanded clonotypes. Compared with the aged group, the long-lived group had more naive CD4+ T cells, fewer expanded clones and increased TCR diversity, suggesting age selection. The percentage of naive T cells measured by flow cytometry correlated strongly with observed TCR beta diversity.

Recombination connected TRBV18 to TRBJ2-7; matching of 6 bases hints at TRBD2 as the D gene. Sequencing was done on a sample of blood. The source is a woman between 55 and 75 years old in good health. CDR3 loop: CASSQGTQYEQYF. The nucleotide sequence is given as TGTGCCAGCTCACAGGGGACTCAGTACGAGCAGTACTTC.